The 18 T cell receptor beta chains reported below all come from one sample, sequenced in a study of T cells in Graves' hyperthyroidism and ophthalmopathy. Amplified TCR beta CDR3 regions derived from RNA transcripts. Researchers ran a first-round RT-PCR on the TCR CDR3 using the HTBI primer set. TCRdb recomputed calls from the multiplex PCR reads with MiXCR, one row per CDR3 protein. Seen here are 490,000 or so distinct CDR3 sequences, about 20% observed once, and the top ten hold approximately 49%. The specimen sequenced was blood. Receptors were obtained from a woman in her 70s with Graves' ophthalmopathy.

The genes are TRBV28 and TRBJ2-2; 10 bases line up with TRBD2. V lost 6 bases, J lost 7 bases, and 11 bases stayed unmatched. The CDR3 is 16 amino acids. The germline CDR1 and CDR2 sequences are MDHEN and SYDVKM. The CDR3 loop reads CASSPTGTSVIGELFF. CDR3 sequence (DNA): TGTGCCAGCAGCCCCACGGGGACTAGCGTAATCGGGGAGCTGTTTTTT.

The chain joins TRBV20-1 to TRBJ2-3; D possibly uses TRBD1 or TRBD2 (5 bases each). The CDR3 has 15 residues. V was cut by 0 bases and J by 10 bases, with 20 bases left in between. The V gene's germline CDR1 is DFQATT and CDR2 SNEGSKA (reference sequence). As DNA, the CDR3 is TGCAGTGCTAGAGATCTAGGAGGCCCTGGGGGTGCGCAGTATTTT. Amino acid sequence: CSARDLGGPGGAQYF.

This sequence joins TRBV10-1 and TRBJ2-5, with unresolved D. V was pared by 0 bases and J by 2 bases, with 4 bases between. In germline, CDR1 is WNHNN, CDR2 SYGVQD (reference sequence). The CDR3 covers 13 residues. The CDR3 DNA reads TGCGCCAGCAGTGAGTCGATGCAAGAGACCCAGTACTTC. Encoded protein: CASSESMQETQYF.

V is TRBV27 and J is TRBJ1-2, with no clear D. The CDR3 spans 16 residues. Germline V gene data show CDR1 as MNHEY and CDR2 as SMNVEV (reference sequence). V lost 1 base and J 2 bases, leaving 14 bases between the germline ends. DNA of the CDR3: TGTGCCAGCAGTTTATTACCCACGGCATCGAACTATGGCTACACCTTC. This encodes CASSLLPTASNYGYTF.

The chain uses TRBV7-8 and TRBJ2-2; 12 bases are a match to TRBD1. The CDR3 covers 14 residues. With 6 bases clipped from V and 7 bases from J, the junction kept 3 bases outside the gene matches. CDR1 and CDR2 from the germline V gene are SGHVS and FQNEAQ. The CDR3 is CASRGQGANGELFF. The CDR3 nucleotides are TGTGCCAGCAGGGGACAGGGGGCGAACGGGGAGCTGTTTTTT.

This chain joins TRBV5-8 and TRBJ1-1; D uncertain. Trimming removed 0 bases at V and 4 bases at J, with 4 bases between. The CDR3 has 12 amino acids. In germline, CDR1 is SGHTS, CDR2 YDEGEE. Here the CDR3 reads CASSLEPTEAFF. The CDR3 DNA reads TGTGCCAGCAGCTTGGAACCCACTGAAGCTTTCTTT.

As regards this clonotype: It may be a read error: a sequence one base away is much more abundant. The CDR3 spells CASRPGPQRTEAFF. In DNA, the CDR3 is TGTGCCAGCAGACCGGGACCCCAGAGAACTGAAGCTTTCTTT. The J gene is TRBJ1-1, the V gene TRBV12-3 or TRBV12-4; possibly TRBD1 for D (5 bases). Trimming removed 6 bases from V and 5 bases from J, with 16 bases in between. CDR3 length: 14 amino acids.

This clonotype has a handful of counts. This rearrangement joins TRBV20-1 to TRBJ1-2; D might be TRBD1 (5 bases). The CDR3 is 15 residues long. Germline CDR1 and CDR2: DFQATT and SNEGSKA (reference sequence). Trimming left V 1 base short and J 6 bases short, with 18 bases between. The CDR3: CSARASASQGNGYTF. CDR3 nucleotides: TGCAGTGCTAGAGCATCGGCGTCGCAGGGCAATGGCTACACCTTC.

This clonotype has a handful of counts. CDR3 in amino acids: CASSPRGYRTEAFF. In DNA form, the CDR3 reads TGTGCCAGCAGCCCTCGGGGGTACAGAACTGAAGCTTTCTTT. This rearrangement joins TRBV3-1 to TRBJ1-1, with D perhaps TRBD1 (5 bases). Trimming removed 4 bases from V and 5 bases from J, with 14 bases in between. The CDR3 is 14 amino acids. The germline V gene has CDR1 LGHDT and CDR2 YNNKEL (reference sequence).

This clonotype was found a few times. The gene calls are TRBV11-2 and TRBJ2-7, with D tentatively TRBD2 (5 bases). V lost 0 bases to trimming and J lost 4 bases, with 7 bases between them. This CDR3 has 13 residues. The germline CDR1 and CDR2 sequences are SGHAT and FQNNGV. CDR3 protein: CASSLDRRYEQYF. CDR3 bases: TGTGCCAGCAGCTTAGATCGGAGGTACGAGCAGTACTTC.

This rearrangement joins TRBV2 to TRBJ1-3; D remains unclear. V was clipped by 4 bases and J by 4 bases, with 8 bases between them. Germline V lookup: CDR1 SNHLY, CDR2 FYNNEI. The CDR3 runs to 13 residues. The chain's CDR3 is CASSGIQGNTIYF. The DNA of the CDR3 is TGTGCCAGCAGTGGAATACAGGGAAACACCATATATTTT.

The J gene is TRBJ1-2, the V gene TRBV18; D might be TRBD1 (5 bases). CDR3 length equals 13 residues. Germline CDR1 KGHSH, CDR2 LQKENI. Trimming removed 4 bases from V and 1 base from J, with 7 bases in between. In nucleotides, the CDR3 is TGTGCCAGCTCACGGGGCAGTAACTATGGCTACACCTTC. It specifies CASSRGSNYGYTF.

The gene calls are TRBV6-5 and TRBJ2-2; TRBD1 aligns across 7 bases. The CDR3 runs 16 residues. V lost 2 bases to trimming and J lost 5 bases; unmatched junction nucleotides: 8. Germline V lookup: CDR1 MNHEY, CDR2 SVGAGI. This chain's CDR3 is CASSYRPAQGTGELFF. In DNA form, the CDR3 reads TGTGCCAGCAGTTACCGGCCGGCACAGGGGACCGGGGAGCTGTTTTTT.

The chain has TRBV4-1 and TRBJ2-7; D is ambiguous. CDR3 length equals 15 residues. V was shortened by 4 bases and J by 4 bases, with 17 bases between the two germline ends. Germline CDR1 MGHRA, CDR2 YSYEKL. CDR3 nucleotide sequence: TGCGCCAGCAGCCGAGGCCACACCGGCGCTTACGAGCAGTACTTC. Translating it yields CASSRGHTGAYEQYF.

There are a few counts of this clonotype. The chain has TRBV15 and TRBJ2-5; 7 positions agree with TRBD1. Germline loops: CDR1 LNHNV, CDR2 YYDKDF (reference sequence). The V segment lost 2 bases and the J segment 1 base; nucleotides outside the gene matches: 7. The CDR3 consists of 16 residues. The CDR3 DNA reads TGTGCCACCAGCAGACGTCCGGGACAGTTCCAAGAGACCCAGTACTTC. Amino acids: CATSRRPGQFQETQYF.

In its sample, this clonotype was seen many times. The chain is built from TRBV3-1 and TRBJ2-3, with a tentative D call TRBD2 (6 bases). The CDR3 runs 15 residues. The germline CDR1 and CDR2 sequences are LGHDT and YNNKEL (reference sequence). V lost 4 bases, J lost 4 bases, and 15 bases lay in between. The CDR3 sequence: CASSLGGASADTQYF. The CDR3 DNA reads as TGTGCCAGCAGCCTAGGCGGGGCTAGCGCAGATACGCAGTATTTT.

The J gene is TRBJ1-4, the V gene TRBV28; TRBD1 aligns across 11 bases. The CDR3 has 13 amino acids. The trim removed 8 bases at V and 8 bases at J, leaving 4 bases unmatched. Per the germline V gene, CDR1 is MDHEN and CDR2 is SYDVKM. The CDR3 sequence: CASGTGGREKLFF. In nucleotides, the CDR3 is TGTGCCAGCGGGACAGGGGGTCGGGAAAAACTGTTTTTT.

This clonotype was recorded at least ten times. The gene calls are TRBV2 and TRBJ2-6; D is possibly TRBD1 (5 bases). V was shortened by 7 bases and J by 4 bases, with 17 bases between the two germline ends. The CDR3 has 16 amino acids. The germline V gene has CDR1 SNHLY and CDR2 FYNNEI. The CDR3 sequence: CASNSLWGLGANVLTF. The CDR3 bases are TGTGCCAGCAATAGCCTTTGGGGCCTCGGGGCCAACGTCCTGACTTTC.